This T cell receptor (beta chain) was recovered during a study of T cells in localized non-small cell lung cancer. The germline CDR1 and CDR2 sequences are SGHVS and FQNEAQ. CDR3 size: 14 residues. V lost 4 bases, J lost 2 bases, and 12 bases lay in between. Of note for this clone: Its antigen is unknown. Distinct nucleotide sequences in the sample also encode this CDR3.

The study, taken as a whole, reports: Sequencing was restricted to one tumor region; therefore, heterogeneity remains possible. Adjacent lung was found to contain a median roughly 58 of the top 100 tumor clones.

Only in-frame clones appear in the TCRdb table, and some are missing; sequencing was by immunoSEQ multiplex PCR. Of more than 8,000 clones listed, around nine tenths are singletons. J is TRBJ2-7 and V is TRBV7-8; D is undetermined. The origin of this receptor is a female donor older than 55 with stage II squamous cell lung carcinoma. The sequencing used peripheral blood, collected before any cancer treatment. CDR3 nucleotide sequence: TGTGCCAGCAGCTCCGGATGGATAGCCTACGAGCAGTACTTC. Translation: CASSSGWIAYEQYF.